Presented here are 28 T cell receptor beta chains from one specimen sequenced in a study of shared clonotypes between healthy human individuals. Sequencing was performed with immunoSEQ multiplex PCR; in TCRdb, only in-frame clones are kept and a portion is missing. The table includes some 1,600,000 clones, approximately 98% detected once. The sample consisted of naive CD4+ T cells sorted from blood. Subset reported: CD45RA+ positively selected. The receptors derive from a man aged 25 to 45 in good health.

This chain links TRBV7-2 with TRBJ1-1, with TRBD1 matching 7 bases. Germline lookup yields CDR1 SGHTA and CDR2 FQGNSA. This CDR3 spans 14 amino acids. Trimming took 5 bases from V and 4 from J; bases not matched to a gene: 7. The CDR3 sequence: CASSVTGSATEAFF. In DNA form, the CDR3 reads TGTGCCAGCAGCGTGACAGGGTCGGCCACTGAAGCTTTCTTT.

The chain uses TRBV5-1 and TRBJ2-7; 8 bases fit TRBD2. The V and J ends lost 2 bases and 0 bases, in that order; junction bases with no gene match: 7. The germline V gene encodes CDR1 SGHRS and CDR2 YFSETQ. This CDR3 spans 16 amino acids. CDR3 protein: CASSLGLAGISYEQYF. DNA of the CDR3: TGCGCCAGCAGCTTAGGGTTAGCGGGAATCTCCTACGAGCAGTACTTC.

The J gene is TRBJ1-1, the V gene TRBV29-1; TRBD1 might be the D (6 bases). The CDR3 is 15 residues long. Trimming pared 5 bases from V and 3 bases from J, leaving 19 bases between. Per germline, CDR1 SQVTM and CDR2 ANQGSEA. The chain's CDR3 is CSVRKQGEPHTEAFF. The CDR3 DNA sequence: TGCAGCGTTCGTAAACAGGGAGAGCCCCACACTGAAGCTTTCTTT.

The J gene is TRBJ2-2, the V gene TRBV6-5, with unresolved D. The CDR3 has 14 residues. V dropped 6 bases and J dropped 3 bases, with 11 bases sitting between them. Germline V gives CDR1 MNHEY, CDR2 SVGAGI. DNA for the CDR3: TGTGCCAGCAGCACATACCATGACACCGGGGAGCTGTTTTTT. Its translation is CASSTYHDTGELFF.

This chain connects TRBV18 to TRBJ2-3; D not certain. This CDR3 is 14 amino acids long. Germline-derived CDR1 and CDR2 are KGHSH and LQKENI. The V end lost 4 bases, the J end lost 0 bases, and 8 bases lay between the germline ends. CDR3 DNA: TGTGCCAGCTCACGTTTCTCTAGCACAGATACGCAGTATTTT. This sequence encodes CASSRFSSTDTQYF.

This clone was seen once. The chain combines TRBV28 with TRBJ2-3; D might be TRBD1 or TRBD2, each matching 5 bases. Germline-derived CDR1 and CDR2 are MDHEN and SYDVKM. Trimming removed 6 bases at V and 1 base at J, with 11 bases between. There are 14 residues in the CDR3. CDR3 in amino acids: CASRNQGGTDTQYF. CDR3 nucleotides: TGTGCCAGCAGGAATCAGGGAGGCACAGATACGCAGTATTTT.

This clone was picked up one time. As DNA, the CDR3 is TGCGCCAGCAGCTTGAGGGGGGGCTCCTACGAGCAGTACTTC. It codes for CASSLRGGSYEQYF. This rearrangement joins TRBV5-1 to TRBJ2-7; D is possibly TRBD2 (7 bases). V dropped 1 base and J dropped 0 bases, with 8 bases sitting between them. The CDR3 spans 14 residues. Germline CDR1 SGHRS, CDR2 YFSETQ.

The CDR3 DNA reads TGTGCCTGGACGGCCCCCCCTTTGGATGAGCAGTTCTTC. Protein product: CAWTAPPLDEQFF. The V call is TRBV30, the J call TRBJ2-1; D is ambiguous. The CDR3 runs 13 residues. CDR1 and CDR2 (germline): GTSNPN, SVGIG (reference sequence). V was shortened by 4 bases and J by 8 bases, with 15 bases between the two germline ends.

With regard to this clone: Relative to the germline gene, one junction end is altered; a read error may explain this. The chain combines TRBV7-7 with TRBJ2-5, with a tentative D call TRBD2 (6 bases). CDR1 SSHAT and CDR2 FNYEAQ come from the germline V gene (reference sequence). The CDR3 is 13 residues long. The CDR3 coding sequence is TGTGCTAGCAGCCCGGGACTCAGAGAGACCCAGTACTTC. This sequence encodes CASSPGLRETQYF.

V usage is TRBV6-5 and J usage is TRBJ1-1; D gene uncertain. CDR1 is MNHEY, CDR2 SVGAGI, per germline. Deletions cut 0 bases from V and 2 bases from J, with 10 bases between. The CDR3 is made up of 15 amino acids. CDR3 region: CASSYSWQRNTEAFF. For the CDR3, the DNA is TGTGCCAGCAGTTACTCATGGCAGAGAAACACTGAAGCTTTCTTT.

This chain connects TRBV19 to TRBJ2-7; TRBD1 matches 10 bases. Per the germline V gene, CDR1 is LNHDA and CDR2 is SQIVND (reference sequence). After removal of 5 bases from V and 5 bases from J, the junction contained 3 bases not matched to a gene. The CDR3 covers 13 residues. The CDR3 bases are TGTGCCAGTAGTGGACAGGGGGTAAACGAGCAGTACTTC. Translation gives CASSGQGVNEQYF.

The chain is built from TRBV5-4 and TRBJ2-5; 8 bases fit TRBD1. The V segment lost 4 bases and the J segment 5 bases; nucleotides outside the gene matches: 7. Germline V gene sequence: CDR1 SGHNT, CDR2 YYREEE (reference sequence). This CDR3 contains 14 residues. CDR3 in amino acids: CASSPPDRAETQYF. In nucleotides, the CDR3 is TGTGCCAGCAGCCCCCCGGACAGGGCTGAGACCCAGTACTTC.

The gene calls are TRBV5-1 and TRBJ2-7, with TRBD2 identical over 13 bases. This CDR3 has 16 residues. The V and J ends lost 4 bases and 5 bases, in that order; junction bases with no gene match: 9. The germline gives CDR1 SGHRS, CDR2 YFSETQ. The CDR3 sequence: CASSLGLAGVMNEQYF. In DNA, the CDR3 is TGCGCCAGCAGCCTCGGACTAGCGGGAGTTATGAACGAGCAGTACTTC. Looking up the rest from reference TRBV5-1 and TRBJ2-7 gives the full variable domain: KAGVTQTPRYLIKTRGQQVTLSCSPISGHRSVSWYQQTPGQGLQFLFEYFSETQRNKGNFPGRFSGRQFSNSRSEMNVSTLELGDSALYLCASSLGLAGVMNEQYFGPGTRLTVT.

The chain employs TRBV5-1 and TRBJ1-2; TRBD1 aligns across 9 bases. Germline V gene sequence: CDR1 SGHRS, CDR2 YFSETQ. The CDR3 consists of 14 residues. J lost 7 bases, V lost 2 bases, and 6 bases had no gene match. The CDR3 sequence: CASSLKTGGGGYTF. The CDR3 DNA sequence: TGCGCCAGCAGCTTAAAGACAGGGGGAGGTGGCTACACCTTC.

Here the CDR3 DNA reads TGTGCCAGCAGCCAAGACCCGTCAGGGGATGGGGCCAACGTCCTGACTTTC. Its protein product is CASSQDPSGDGANVLTF. The rearrangement joins TRBV4-2 to TRBJ2-6; the D gene is possibly TRBD1 (6 bases). CDR1 is LGHNA and CDR2 is YNFKEQ in the germline V gene. This CDR3 contains 17 residues. V lost 0 bases, J lost 3 bases, and 12 bases lay in between.

This chain links TRBV5-1 with TRBJ2-3, with 12 positions matching TRBD2. Germline V gene sequence: CDR1 SGHRS, CDR2 YFSETQ. The CDR3 has 16 residues. Unmatched junction bases numbered 5, after V lost 2 bases and J lost 4 bases. The CDR3: CASSFASGRVADTQYF. For the CDR3, the DNA is TGCGCCAGCAGCTTTGCTAGCGGGAGGGTCGCAGATACGCAGTATTTT.

The J gene is TRBJ1-4, the V gene TRBV5-1, with 8 nucleotides matching TRBD1. The CDR3 spans 16 residues. Germline loops: CDR1 SGHRS, CDR2 YFSETQ. The V segment lost 2 bases and the J segment 0 bases; nucleotides outside the gene matches: 3. CDR3 DNA: TGCGCCAGCAGCTTCACAGGGGGGGCAACTAATGAAAAACTGTTTTTT. Translating gives CASSFTGGATNEKLFF.

This chain uses TRBV5-1 with TRBJ2-7, with 9 bases identical to TRBD2. V lost 4 bases to trimming and J lost 10 bases; unmatched junction nucleotides: 18. Germline loops: CDR1 SGHRS, CDR2 YFSETQ. CDR3 length: 16 residues. The DNA for the CDR3 is TGCGCCAGCAGCCAGTTGCAGGCTAGCGGGATGTTGGAACAGTACTTC. The encoded protein is CASSQLQASGMLEQYF.

V gene TRBV7-9 combines with J gene TRBJ2-2, with 12 bases fitting TRBD2. The V gene end was trimmed by 7 bases and the J gene end by 6 bases; junction bases not matched to a gene: 6. CDR1 is SEHNR and CDR2 is FQNEAQ in the germline V gene (reference sequence). This CDR3 comprises 15 residues. The CDR3 coding sequence is TGTGCCAGCACGTCTAGCGGGAGGGCCCCCGGGGAGCTGTTTTTT. This codes for CASTSSGRAPGELFF.

This rearrangement joins TRBV6-5 to TRBJ2-3, with 11 bases fitting TRBD1. This CDR3 region has 16 residues. Germline V gene lookup returns CDR1 MNHEY and CDR2 SVGAGI. J lost 5 bases, V lost 2 bases, and 6 bases had no gene match. The CDR3 here is CASSYLGTGGIDTQYF. CDR3 coding DNA: TGTGCCAGCAGTTACCTGGGGACAGGGGGTATAGATACGCAGTATTTT.

V and J are TRBV7-3 and TRBJ2-3, with 12 bases identical to TRBD2. CDR3 length: 13 residues. Looked up from germline, CDR1 is SGHTA and CDR2 is FQGTGA. Trimming cost V 5 bases and J 8 bases; bases outside gene matches: 2. The CDR3 region is CASSPSGRGTQYF. As DNA, the CDR3 is TGTGCCAGCAGCCCTAGCGGGAGGGGTACGCAGTATTTT.

The chain recombines TRBV7-2 with TRBJ2-7, with D possibly matching TRBD2 (5 bases). This CDR3 region has 14 residues. Germline assignment: CDR1 SGHTA and CDR2 FQGNSA. V was trimmed by 5 bases and J by 1 base, leaving 12 bases between them. The CDR3 DNA reads as TGTGCCAGCAGCGCTCTTCTAGCTTCCTACGAGCAGTACTTC. Encoded protein: CASSALLASYEQYF.

Of note for this clone: The junction departs from germline at one end; a sequencing error may be responsible. The chain joins TRBV15 to TRBJ1-2; D remains ambiguous. CDR1 and CDR2 (germline): LNHNV, YYDKDF (reference sequence). The CDR3 totals 16 residues. In nucleotides, the CDR3 is TGTGCCACCAGCCGAGAGCTCGGAAATGCTAACTATGGCTACACCTTC. Translation: CATSRELGNANYGYTF. The complete variable domain, with remaining parts taken from reference TRBV15 and TRBJ1-2, reads DAMVIQNPRYQVTQFGKPVTLSCSQTLNHNVMYWYQQKSSQAPKLLFHYYDKDFNNEADTPDNFQSRRPNTSFCFLDIRSPGLGDTAMYLCATSRELGNANYGYTFGSGTRLTVV.

The CDR3 reads CASSQLGLVPSFSEQFF. In nucleotides, the CDR3 is TGTGCCAGCAGCCAACTAGGACTTGTTCCATCGTTCAGCGAGCAGTTCTTC. V is TRBV7-9 and J is TRBJ2-1; D is perhaps TRBD2 (5 bases). The germline V and J ends were trimmed by 5 bases and 10 bases, with 27 bases remaining between them. The CDR3 length is 17 residues. Germline CDR1 SEHNR, CDR2 FQNEAQ (reference sequence).

The V call is TRBV27, the J call TRBJ1-2; 9 bases agree with TRBD1. This CDR3 is built from 14 residues. J gave up 4 bases and V 3 bases, and 3 bases lay outside the gene matches. Germline CDR1 is MNHEY and CDR2 is SMNVEV (reference sequence). The CDR3 DNA reads as TGTGCCAGCAGTTTGCTGGACAGGGGCTATGGCTACACCTTC. It is translated as CASSLLDRGYGYTF.

V usage is TRBV11-2 and J usage is TRBJ1-3; D gene unclear. This CDR3 is 13 amino acids long. CDR1 is SGHAT, CDR2 FQNNGV, per germline. V gave up 5 bases and J gave up 0 bases, with 5 bases separating them. The CDR3 loop is CASSGSSGNTIYF. DNA of the CDR3: TGTGCCAGCAGCGGGAGCTCTGGAAACACCATATATTTT.

This chain connects TRBV18 to TRBJ2-7, with TRBD1 matching over 7 bases. V shed 5 bases and J 2 bases; nucleotides not matched to a gene: 3. There are 13 residues in the CDR3. Germline CDR1 and CDR2: KGHSH and LQKENI. This chain's CDR3 is CASSYQGAYEQYF. CDR3 bases: TGTGCCAGCTCATACCAGGGGGCCTACGAGCAGTACTTC.

The rearrangement uses TRBV6-6 and TRBJ2-2, with a weak D call TRBD2 (5 bases). The CDR3 loop spans 12 amino acids. The germline CDR1 and CDR2 sequences are MNHNY and SVGAGI (reference sequence). V gave up 6 bases and J gave up 6 bases, with 8 bases separating them. CDR3 DNA: TGTGCCAGCAGCTCGGGGTCCGGGGAGCTGTTTTTT. The encoded protein is CASSSGSGELFF.